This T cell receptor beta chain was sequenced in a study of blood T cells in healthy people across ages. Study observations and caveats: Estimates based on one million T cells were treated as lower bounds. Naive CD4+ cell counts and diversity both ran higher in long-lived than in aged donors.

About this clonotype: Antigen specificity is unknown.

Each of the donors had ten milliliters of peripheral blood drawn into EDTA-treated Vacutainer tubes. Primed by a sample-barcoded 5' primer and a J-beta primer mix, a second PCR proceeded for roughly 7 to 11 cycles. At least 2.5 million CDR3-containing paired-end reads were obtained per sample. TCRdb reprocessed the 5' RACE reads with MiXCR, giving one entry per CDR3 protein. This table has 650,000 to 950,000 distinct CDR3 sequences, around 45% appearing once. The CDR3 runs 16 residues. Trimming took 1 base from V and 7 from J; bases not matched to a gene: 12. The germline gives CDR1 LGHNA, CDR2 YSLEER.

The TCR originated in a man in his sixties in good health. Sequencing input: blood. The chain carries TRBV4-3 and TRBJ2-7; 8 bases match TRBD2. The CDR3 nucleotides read TGCGCCAGCAGCCAAGTAACGGGAGGGACATACAATGAGCAGTACTTC. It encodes CASSQVTGGTYNEQYF.